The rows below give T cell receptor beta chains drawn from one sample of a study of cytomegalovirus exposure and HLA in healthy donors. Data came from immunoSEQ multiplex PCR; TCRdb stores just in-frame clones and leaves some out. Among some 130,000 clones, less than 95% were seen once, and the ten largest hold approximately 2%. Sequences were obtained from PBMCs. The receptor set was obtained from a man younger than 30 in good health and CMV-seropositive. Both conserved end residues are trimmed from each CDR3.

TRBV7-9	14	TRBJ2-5	ASSLAGTALEGTQY
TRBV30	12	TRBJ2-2	AWSGPARSGELF
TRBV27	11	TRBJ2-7	ASSLRQTYEQY
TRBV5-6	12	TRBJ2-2	ASGRGRNTGELF
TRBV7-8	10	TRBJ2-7	ASSLARYEQY
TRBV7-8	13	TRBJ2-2	ASMERESYTGELF
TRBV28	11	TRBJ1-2	ASTFEAGYGYT
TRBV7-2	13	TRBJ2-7	ASSSAGGNSHEQY
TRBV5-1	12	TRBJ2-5	ASSLRSGPETQY
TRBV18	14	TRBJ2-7	ASSLPGQSEIYEQY
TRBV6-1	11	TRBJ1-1	ASNSRWNTEAF